These T cell receptor beta chains were read from a single sample in a study of T cell responses to AZD1222 COVID-19 vaccine. Assay used: immunoSEQ multiplex PCR; TCRdb lists only in-frame clones, some missing. Of about 96,000 clones detected, roughly 87% appear once; the ten largest clones hold 1.5% to 2%. Sample: peripheral blood, taken on day 0 of AZD1222 vaccination. These receptors all come from an adult in good health. The CDR3 runs from the conserved cysteine through the conserved F or W. D genes are given only for firm matches. Clone size is shown for a subset of rows, as once, few, many or a class of expanded clone.

TRBJ1-1	NA	TRBV6-8	NA	CARKGRENTEAFF	TGTGCCAGAAAAGGACGGGAGAACACTGAAGCTTTCTTT
TRBJ1-2	once	TRBV6-6	TRBD1	CASSRGGPRDRDRRYGYTF	TGTGCCAGCAGTCGTGGGGGGCCCCGGGACAGGGACAGAAGATATGGCTACACCTTC
TRBJ1-1	NA	TRBV6-5	TRBD1	CASSSTGFNTEAFF	TGTGCCAGCAGTTCGACAGGGTTTAACACTGAAGCTTTCTTT
TRBJ2-7	NA	TRBV7-2	NA	CASSRGQGGEQYF	TGTGCCAGCAGCCGCGGACAGGGAGGGGAGCAGTACTTC
TRBJ2-1	once	TRBV5-6	NA	CASSSQQALQFF	TGTGCCAGCAGCTCTCAACAGGCCCTACAGTTCTTC
TRBJ1-1	NA	TRBV19	TRBD1	CASSITGANTEAFF	TGTGCCAGTAGTATCACAGGGGCCAACACTGAAGCTTTCTTT
TRBJ1-2	NA	TRBV28	NA	CASSLGDYGYTF	TGTGCCAGCAGTTTAGGGGACTATGGCTACACCTTC
TRBJ1-3	NA	TRBV15	NA	CATSRDRGTGNTIYF	TGTGCCACCAGCAGAGATCGAGGGACTGGAAACACCATATATTTT
TRBJ1-6	once	TRBV10-3	NA	CAISLLAGQGGGNSPLHF	TGTGCCATCAGTCTACTTGCGGGGCAGGGTGGCGGTAATTCACCCCTCCACTTT
TRBJ1-2	NA	TRBV19	NA	CASSPGESYYGYTF	TGTGCCAGTTCACCTGGGGAGTCCTACTATGGCTACACCTTC
TRBJ1-3	NA	TRBV11-2	NA	CASSLDQGGPRSTIYF	TGTGCCAGCAGCTTAGATCAAGGAGGGCCAAGGAGCACCATATATTTT
TRBJ2-7	NA	TRBV28	TRBD2	CASRRGLAVNYEQYF	TGTGCCAGCAGACGAGGACTAGCGGTTAACTACGAGCAGTACTTC
TRBJ2-1	NA	TRBV7-3	TRBD1	CASSLIGGWTGGNEQFF	TGTGCCAGCAGCTTAATAGGTGGTTGGACAGGGGGGAATGAGCAGTTCTTC
TRBJ2-1	NA	TRBV27	NA	CASHSQLWIQAKGSEQFF	TGTGCCAGCCATTCGCAACTATGGATCCAAGCGAAAGGTAGTGAGCAGTTCTTC
TRBJ1-2	NA	TRBV5-6	NA	CASSLLRRAGDHGYTF	TGTGCCAGCAGCTTGCTGAGGCGTGCAGGGGACCATGGCTACACCTTC
TRBJ2-2	NA	TRBV18	NA	CASSPIGTGELFF	TGTGCCAGCTCACCAATTGGGACCGGGGAGCTGTTTTTT
TRBJ2-5	once	TRBV11-2	NA	CASSQSWRETQYF	TGTGCCAGCAGCCAGAGTTGGCGGGAGACCCAGTACTTC
TRBJ2-7	NA	TRBV10-1	TRBD2	CASSGTSAYEQYF	TGCGCCAGCAGTGGGACTAGCGCCTACGAGCAGTACTTC
TRBJ2-6	NA	TRBV15	NA	CATSRVRSSGANVLTF	TGTGCCACCAGCAGAGTCAGAAGCTCTGGGGCCAACGTCCTGACTTTC